The 15 T cell receptor beta chains below all came from one sample that was sequenced in a study of T cells in Graves' hyperthyroidism and ophthalmopathy (dated by TCRdb to the late 2010s). Library generation was performed with multiplex PCR. Sequenced on an Illumina HiSeq 2000. The TCR beta CDR3 regions were amplified from RNA transcripts. The first round of RT-PCR for the TCR CDR3 was performed with the HTBI primer set and the Qiagen OneStep RT-PCR kit. Starting from the raw public reads, TCRdb applied fastp trimming at Q25, assembled clones with MiXCR and retained in-frame beta chains. All rows with the same CDR3 protein become a single entry with the most common DNA and genes. The sample contains under 350,000 distinct CDR3 sequences, 13% of them found a single time. The leading ten clones occupy more than 7.5% of the sample. The sequenced sample was blood. The receptors were sampled from a woman in her 30s with Graves' hyperthyroidism that later progressed to Graves' ophthalmopathy.

In this sample, this clonotype turned up many times. The CDR3 DNA reads TGTGCCAGCAGTTACGGGAGTTGGGGGCTGAACACTGAAGCTTTCTTT. Translated: CASSYGSWGLNTEAFF. The chain joins TRBV28 to TRBJ1-1, with a possible D match to TRBD1 (6 bases). Per the germline V gene, CDR1 is MDHEN and CDR2 is SYDVKM. The length of the CDR3 is 16 residues. Trimming removed 4 bases at V and 0 bases at J, with 15 bases between.

V is TRBV6-2 or TRBV6-3 and J is TRBJ2-7, with 7 bases identical to TRBD1. The CDR3 extends over 15 amino acids. With 6 bases clipped from V and 4 bases from J, the junction kept 12 bases outside the gene matches. Germline V lookup: CDR1 MNHEY, CDR2 SVGEGT. In DNA, the CDR3 is TGTGCCAGCAGGCACGACAGGGAATGGGAATACGAGCAGTACTTC. Amino acids: CASRHDREWEYEQYF.

The CDR3 loop is CASREGTGGGYTF. As DNA, the CDR3 is TGTGCCAGCAGAGAAGGGACAGGGGGTGGCTACACCTTC. The chain couples TRBV28 to TRBJ1-2, with 11 bases identical to TRBD1. This CDR3 contains 13 residues. Trimming cost V 6 bases and J 7 bases; bases outside gene matches: 4. Germline CDR1 is MDHEN and CDR2 is SYDVKM.

This clonotype appeared many times. The rearrangement joins TRBV7-9 to TRBJ2-2, with D unresolved. This CDR3 is built from 11 residues. Trimming pared 5 bases from V and 7 bases from J, leaving 5 bases between. Looked up from germline, CDR1 is SEHNR and CDR2 is FQNEAQ (reference sequence). The CDR3 DNA is TGTGCCAGCAGCCCCCTCGGGGAGCTGTTTTTT. Protein sequence: CASSPLGELFF. Drawing the rest from reference TRBV7-9 and TRBJ2-2, the complete variable domain is DTGVSQNPRHKITKRGQNVTFRCDPISEHNRLYWYRQTLGQGPEFLTYFQNEAQLEKSRLLSDRFSAERPKGSFSTLEIQRTEQGDSAMYLCASSPLGELFFGEGSRLTVL.

This clonotype was counted many times. The chain carries TRBV12-3 or TRBV12-4 and TRBJ2-7, with unresolved D. V was cut by 2 bases and J by 7 bases, with 6 bases left in between. The CDR3 contains 11 residues. The CDR3 coding sequence is TGTGCCAGCAGTTTAATGGGGGAGCAGTACTTC. Its translation is CASSLMGEQYF.

In this sample, this clonotype turned up many times. This chain uses TRBV28 with TRBJ1-2; tentatively, D is TRBD1 (6 bases). The CDR3 sequence is 14 residues long. The V gene lost 6 bases and the J gene lost 5 bases, with 16 bases spanning the gap. Germline lookup yields CDR1 MDHEN and CDR2 SYDVKM. CDR3 DNA: TGTGCCAGCAGGGCGGGCCCCAGGGGATATGGCTACACCTTC. Translated: CASRAGPRGYGYTF.

J is TRBJ2-7 and V is TRBV6-9; perhaps TRBD2 as D (7 bases). Between the trimmed V and J ends, which lost 4 bases and 2 bases, there was a span of 18 bases. Looked up from germline, CDR1 is MNHGY and CDR2 is SVAAGI. The CDR3 is made up of 16 amino acids. The CDR3 loop is CASSSGLGGATYEQYF. The CDR3 nucleotides are TGTGCCAGCAGTTCGGGTCTAGGGGGGGCGACCTACGAGCAGTACTTC.

There are many counts of this clonotype. V gene TRBV7-2 combines with J gene TRBJ2-1; the D gene is possibly TRBD2 (6 bases). The CDR3 is 15 residues long. V was pared by 0 bases and J by 7 bases, with 13 bases between. Germline CDR1 and CDR2: SGHTA and FQGNSA. The CDR3 loop is CASSLAGGDWNEQFF. The CDR3 coding sequence is TGTGCCAGCAGCTTAGCGGGGGGAGACTGGAATGAGCAGTTCTTC.

This clonotype came up many times. The rearrangement uses TRBV20-1 and TRBJ2-7; 8 bases are shared with TRBD2. After removal of 5 bases from V and 2 bases from J, the junction contained 8 bases not matched to a gene. The germline CDR1 and CDR2 sequences are DFQATT and SNEGSKA (reference sequence). The CDR3 sequence is 14 residues long. The CDR3 loop is CSAGGGLGPYEQYF. CDR3 nucleotide sequence: TGCAGTGCTGGTGGGGGACTAGGACCCTACGAGCAGTACTTC.

This clonotype occurred many times. J is TRBJ1-2 and V is TRBV11-2, with D unclear. V dropped 0 bases and J dropped 2 bases, with 7 bases sitting between them. The CDR3 extends over 14 amino acids. CDR1 and CDR2 (germline): SGHAT, FQNNGV. The CDR3 DNA reads as TGTGCCAGCAGCTTAGAAGGCTCAAACTATGGCTACACCTTC. The encoded protein is CASSLEGSNYGYTF.

This chain connects TRBV5-4 to TRBJ1-3; D unresolved. Germline V gene data show CDR1 as SGHNT and CDR2 as YYREEE (reference sequence). The CDR3 is made up of 16 amino acids. Trimming shortened V by 0 bases and J by 0 bases, and 10 bases separated the two germline ends. CDR3 DNA sequence: TGTGCCAGCAGCTTGGACAGCCCTAGCTCTGGAAACACCATATATTTT. Protein sequence: CASSLDSPSSGNTIYF.

This clonotype was recorded many times. The chain employs TRBV20-1 and TRBJ2-7; 12 bases are shared with TRBD1. The V gene's germline CDR1 is DFQATT and CDR2 SNEGSKA (reference sequence). Trimming took 4 bases from V and 6 from J; bases not matched to a gene: 7. The CDR3 is 14 residues long. The CDR3 here is CSATSGQGAGEQYF. Here the CDR3 DNA reads TGCAGTGCTACTTCGGGACAGGGGGCGGGCGAGCAGTACTTC.

At least ten counts were recorded for this clonotype. In nucleotides, the CDR3 is TGTGCCAGCAATCGGGGTCCGAACACTGAAGCTTTCTTT. Translation: CASNRGPNTEAFF. The chain joins TRBV6-1 to TRBJ1-1; D gene uncertain. From germline, CDR1 is MNHNS and CDR2 SASEGT. The ends were cut back, 7 bases at V and 1 base at J, with 10 bases in the middle. The CDR3 runs 13 residues.

The J gene is TRBJ1-6, the V gene TRBV10-2; 10 nucleotides agree with TRBD1. CDR3 size: 19 residues. V lost 4 bases, J lost 2 bases, and 11 bases stayed unmatched. CDR1 and CDR2 (germline): WSHSY, SAAADI. CDR3 region: CASSASETGGFAYNSPLHF. CDR3 coding DNA: TGCGCCAGCAGTGCCAGTGAGACAGGGGGCTTTGCCTATAATTCACCCCTCCACTTT.

This clonotype showed up many times. The chain is built from TRBV9 and TRBJ1-2, with D possibly being TRBD1 (5 bases). Germline-derived CDR1 and CDR2 are SGDLS and YYNGEE. Trimming stripped 0 bases from V and 14 bases from J, with 14 bases between. The CDR3 totals 12 residues. CDR3 bases: TGTGCCAGCAGCGTAGCGGGGACGGCCATGACCTTC. Its translation is CASSVAGTAMTF.